A single sample is the source of the 13 T cell receptor beta chains below, sequenced in a study of beta chain features in type 1 diabetes. The study, taken as a whole, reports: There was a moderate but significant shortening of TCRB CDR3s in all four CD4+ subsets of Type 1 diabetes patients.

The antigens of these receptors remain unknown. Expressed TCRB transcripts were sequenced because the isolated RNA had all been reverse transcribed beforehand. Measured with immunoSEQ multiplex PCR; TCRdb has only the in-frame clones, and not every one. The data show 500,000 to 850,000 clones, with over 13% seen just once and 0.035% to 0.045% held by the top ten. The sample consisted of naive CD4+ T cells from blood. The receptors shown here come from a man younger than 30 with type 1 diabetes.

The CDR3 DNA follows: TGCAGCGTTGCATCAGGGGCTAACTATGGCTACACCTTC. Protein product: CSVASGANYGYTF. The chain uses TRBV29-1 and TRBJ1-2, with D possibly being TRBD1 (6 bases). Trimming removed 4 bases at V and 0 bases at J, with 9 bases between. In germline, CDR1 is SQVTM, CDR2 ANQGSEA. The CDR3 is 13 residues long.

This clone was counted between two and nine times. The chain recombines TRBV5-4 with TRBJ2-5; no clear D. V dropped 4 bases and J dropped 2 bases, with 12 bases sitting between them. Germline CDR1 SGHNT, CDR2 YYREEE (reference sequence). The CDR3 consists of 14 residues. CDR3 nucleotides: TGTGCCAGCAGCGTAGTAAGAAGACAAGAGACCCAGTACTTC. Translation gives CASSVVRRQETQYF.

This clone was seen a few times. Compared with germline, one end of the junction differs, possibly owing to a read error. The chain joins TRBV28 to TRBJ2-5, with D possibly being TRBD1 (6 bases). CDR1 is MDHEN, CDR2 SYDVKM, per germline. The CDR3 has 12 amino acids. CDR3 DNA sequence: TGTGCCAGCAGTCGAACCCGGGACAATTGGGACTTC. This encodes CASSRTRDNWDF.

This clone was counted a few times. The CDR3 is CAISLTSEAYEQYF. In DNA form, the CDR3 reads TGTGCCATCAGCCTGACTAGCGAAGCCTACGAGCAGTACTTC. The genes are TRBV10-3 and TRBJ2-7; the match to TRBD2 covers 8 bases. The germline V gene encodes CDR1 ENHRY and CDR2 SYGVKD. The trim removed 6 bases at V and 2 bases at J, leaving 6 bases unmatched. This CDR3 region has 14 residues.

The chain employs TRBV29-1 and TRBJ2-3, with D perhaps matching TRBD2 (6 bases). V was cut by 8 bases and J by 0 bases, with 12 bases left in between. CDR3 size: 13 residues. Looked up from germline, CDR1 is SQVTM and CDR2 is ANQGSEA. CDR3 sequence: CSHTSKSTDTQYF. In nucleotides, the CDR3 is TGCAGCCATACTAGCAAGAGCACAGATACGCAGTATTTT.

The chain is built from TRBV11-3 and TRBJ2-1, with a weak D call TRBD2 (5 bases). V shed 4 bases and J shed 3 bases, with 7 bases lying between them. The CDR3 is 13 residues long. Germline CDR1 SGHNT, CDR2 YENEEA. This CDR3 reads CASSSAGYNEQFF. The CDR3 region has the DNA TGTGCCAGCAGCTCCGCGGGCTACAATGAGCAGTTCTTC.

This clone was detected only a few times. The chain has TRBV29-1 and TRBJ1-2; D is ambiguous. V lost 5 bases to trimming and J lost 4 bases, with 11 bases between them. This CDR3 has 12 amino acids. Germline V gene sequence: CDR1 SQVTM, CDR2 ANQGSEA. As DNA, the CDR3 is TGCAGCGTTCCGGGTGATTCCTATGGCTACACCTTC. Encoded protein: CSVPGDSYGYTF.

This clone was counted between two and nine times. V and J are TRBV29-1 and TRBJ2-3; tentatively, D is TRBD1 or TRBD2 (7 bases each). The CDR3 is made up of 14 amino acids. Trimming took 3 bases from V and 4 from J, leaving 14 bases between them. Germline CDR1 SQVTM, CDR2 ANQGSEA. CDR3 in amino acids: CSVDRDSGADTQYF. CDR3 bases: TGCAGCGTTGACCGGGACAGCGGGGCAGATACGCAGTATTTT.

This clone was detected a few times. The J gene is TRBJ2-3, the V gene TRBV7-2; tentatively, D is TRBD1 or TRBD2 (6 bases each). Germline V lookup: CDR1 SGHTA, CDR2 FQGNSA. This CDR3 has 16 amino acids. Trimming removed 3 bases from V and 1 base from J, with 14 bases in between. DNA for the CDR3: TGTGCCAGCAGCTTCCCCCTCGGGGGCCGCACAGATACGCAGTATTTT. It is translated as CASSFPLGGRTDTQYF.

CDR3 loop: CASSYMGPNQPQHF. CDR3 bases: TGTGCCAGCAGCTATATGGGCCCCAATCAGCCCCAGCATTTT. The chain joins TRBV27 to TRBJ1-5; D gene uncertain. CDR3 length: 14 residues. Trimming pared 6 bases from V and 3 bases from J, leaving 12 bases between. The germline gives CDR1 MNHEY, CDR2 SMNVEV (reference sequence).

V usage is TRBV6-5 and J usage is TRBJ1-1; 9 nucleotides align to TRBD1. The CDR3 is 15 amino acids. Germline V lookup: CDR1 MNHEY, CDR2 SVGAGI. V gave up 4 bases and J gave up 0 bases; unmatched junction bases: 3. The CDR3 spells CASSSRDRVNTEAFF. The CDR3 coding sequence is TGTGCCAGCAGTTCCCGGGACAGGGTGAACACTGAAGCTTTCTTT.

The chain uses TRBV7-8 and TRBJ1-3; D gene unclear. Germline values: CDR1 SGHVS, CDR2 FQNEAQ. The CDR3 runs 14 residues. V lost 2 bases and J 0 bases, leaving 5 bases between the germline ends. CDR3 nucleotide sequence: TGTGCCAGCAGCTTAAAGTTCTCTGGAAACACCATATATTTT. It yields the protein CASSLKFSGNTIYF.

The rearrangement uses TRBV9 and TRBJ2-1, with D possibly TRBD1 on 6 matching bases. Deletions cut 5 bases from V and 9 bases from J, with 15 bases between. In germline, CDR1 is SGDLS, CDR2 YYNGEE. This CDR3 is 13 amino acids long. In DNA, the CDR3 is TGTGCCAGCAGTACTACAGGGTACGGTGAGCAGTTCTTC. Translated, it gives CASSTTGYGEQFF.